The T cell receptor (beta chain) under discussion was sequenced for a study of shared clonotypes between healthy human individuals. The CDR3 has 17 residues. Germline assignment: CDR1 SEHNR and CDR2 FQNEAQ (reference sequence). The repertoire was sequenced with immunoSEQ multiplex PCR; TCRdb's copy has only in-frame clones and lacks some. The table records around 1.9 million clones, approximately 94% of them present only once. The naive CD8 fraction comprised CD45RO-negative cells positively selected for CCR7 and excluded terminally differentiated effector memory CD45RA+ cells. The sequenced material came from naive CD8+ T cells from PBMCs. The V and J genes are TRBV7-9 and TRBJ2-5; 9 bases are shared with TRBD1. Matching the DNA end better, TRBJ2-7 makes the J call doubtful. The receptor was derived from a man between 18 and 35 years old in good health. Some clones in this sample may be carry-over from other donors' samples. Written as DNA, the CDR3 is TGTGCCAGCAGCTTAGTTGGGACAGGGATACTTGGCTACGAGCAGTACTTC. It codes for CASSLVGTGILGYEQYF.